The T cell receptor beta chain under discussion was sequenced for a study of T cells in Graves' hyperthyroidism and ophthalmopathy. The germline V gene has CDR1 SNHLY and CDR2 FYNNEI. The CDR3 spans 13 residues. The V segment lost 5 bases and the J segment 4 bases; nucleotides outside the gene matches: 3. It was RNA transcripts that yielded the amplified TCR beta CDR3 regions. Using the HTBI primer set, a first-round RT-PCR was run on the TCR CDR3. TCRdb re-analysed the multiplex PCR reads in MiXCR, keeping a single row per CDR3 protein. The data contain about 400,000 distinct CDR3 sequences, roughly 13% of them seen just once; the ten biggest clones take up roughly 9.2%. This clonotype was seen many times. No antigen is known for it. Study findings and constraints: Among clonotypes expanded in thyroid above 0.001, most were also found in blood.

The source of this sequence is a woman under 30 with Graves' hyperthyroidism. Sequenced input: blood. The rearrangement joins TRBV2 to TRBJ2-7, with 9 bases identical to TRBD1. The CDR3 region has the DNA TGTGCCAGCAGTCGGACAGGGGCATACGAGCAGTACTTC. Its protein is CASSRTGAYEQYF. The whole variable domain, remainder taken from reference TRBV2 and TRBJ2-7, is EPEVTQTPSHQVTQMGQEVILRCVPISNHLYFYWYRQILGQKVEFLVSFYNNEISEKSEIFDDQFSVERPDGSNFTLKIRSTKLEDSAMYFCASSRTGAYEQYFGPGTRLTVT.